This TCR beta chain was documented in a study of T cells in Graves' hyperthyroidism and ophthalmopathy. This clonotype was observed a few times. The antigen remains unidentified. The investigators amplified TCR beta CDR3 regions from RNA transcripts. The TCR CDR3 first-round RT-PCR relied on the HTBI primer set. TCRdb re-analysed the multiplex PCR reads in MiXCR, keeping a single row per CDR3 protein. The sample holds about 400,000 distinct CDR3 sequences, roughly 13% seen once. Study-level findings and limits: Ophthalmopathy was identified by the model a median approximately six months ahead of onset.

Germline lookup yields CDR1 SGDLS and CDR2 YYNGEE. Trimming removed 2 bases at V and 0 bases at J, with 9 bases between. This CDR3 comprises 16 residues. Orbital computed tomography and thyroid ultrasound, together with serum TRAb and thyroxine and clinical symptoms, were used for diagnoses. The clonotype originates from a woman younger than 35 with Graves' hyperthyroidism. Sequenced: blood. The chain is built from TRBV9 and TRBJ1-6; D is ambiguous. CDR3: CASSVSESSYNSPLHF. CDR3 nucleotide sequence: TGTGCCAGCAGCGTGTCAGAGAGCTCCTATAATTCACCCCTCCACTTT.